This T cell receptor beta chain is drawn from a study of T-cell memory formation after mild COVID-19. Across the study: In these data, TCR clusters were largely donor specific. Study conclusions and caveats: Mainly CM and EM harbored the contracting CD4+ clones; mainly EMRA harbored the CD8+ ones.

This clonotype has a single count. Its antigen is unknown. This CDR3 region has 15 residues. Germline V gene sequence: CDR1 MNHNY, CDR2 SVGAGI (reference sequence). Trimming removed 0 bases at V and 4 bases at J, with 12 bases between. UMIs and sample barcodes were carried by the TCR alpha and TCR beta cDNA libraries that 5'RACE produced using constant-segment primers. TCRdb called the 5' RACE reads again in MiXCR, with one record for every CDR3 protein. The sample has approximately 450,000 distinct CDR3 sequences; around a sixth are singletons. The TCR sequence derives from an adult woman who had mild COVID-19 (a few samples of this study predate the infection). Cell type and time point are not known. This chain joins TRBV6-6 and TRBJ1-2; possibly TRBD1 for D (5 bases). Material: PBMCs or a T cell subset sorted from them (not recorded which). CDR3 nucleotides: TGTGCCAGCAGTTACTCGAGTGGGGGTGGCTATGGCTACACCTTC. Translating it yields CASSYSSGGGYGYTF.